These 30 T cell receptor beta chains were all obtained from the same sample, sequenced in a study of cytomegalovirus exposure and HLA in healthy donors. The protocol was immunoSEQ multiplex PCR, while the TCRdb copy is restricted to in-frame clones and leaves out a portion. The table includes 140,000 to 150,000 clones, about 91% detected once. Sequencing was performed on PBMCs. These receptors all come from a man aged 18 to 30 in good health and CMV-seropositive.

V gene TRBV6-1 combines with J gene TRBJ1-2, with D perhaps matching TRBD1 (5 bases). CDR3 length: 11 amino acids. Germline CDR1 reads MNHNS; CDR2 reads SASEGT. V lost 6 bases and J lost 7, with 9 bases in between. The CDR3 reads CASRSGSGYTF. Here the CDR3 DNA reads TGTGCCAGCAGATCAGGGTCTGGCTACACCTTC.

This chain links TRBV9 with TRBJ2-2; 9 bases align to TRBD1. V shed 2 bases and J 2 bases; nucleotides not matched to a gene: 4. Germline V gene sequence: CDR1 SGDLS, CDR2 YYNGEE. The CDR3 runs to 16 residues. The CDR3 DNA sequence: TGTGCCAGCAGCGTTCCGGGACAGGGCAACACCGGGGAGCTGTTTTTT. It translates to CASSVPGQGNTGELFF.

The V gene is TRBV5-4, the J gene TRBJ2-5; the match to TRBD2 covers 13 bases. This CDR3 is 16 amino acids long. J was trimmed by 4 bases and V by 4 bases; bases with no gene match: 7. CDR1 SGHNT and CDR2 YYREEE come from the germline V gene (reference sequence). The CDR3 region has the DNA TGTGCCAGCAGCGGGACTAGCGGGGCCCTAAGAGAGACCCAGTACTTC. It is translated as CASSGTSGALRETQYF.

The rearrangement uses TRBV27 and TRBJ2-5; 10 bases match TRBD2. Germline-derived CDR1 and CDR2 are MNHEY and SMNVEV (reference sequence). V lost 3 bases and J lost 2; bases outside the gene matches: 9. The CDR3 spans 17 residues. CDR3 protein: CASSFERGGGRQETQYF. The CDR3 DNA is TGTGCCAGCAGTTTTGAGCGGGGGGGAGGTCGGCAAGAGACCCAGTACTTC.

This clone was seen only once. V usage is TRBV5-8 and J usage is TRBJ2-7, with D possibly TRBD1 on 5 matching bases. Per the germline V gene, CDR1 is SGHTS and CDR2 is YDEGEE. Trimming took 4 bases from V and 2 from J, leaving 16 bases between them. This CDR3 spans 15 amino acids. CDR3 bases: TGTGCCAGCAGCCCGTCCCAGGGAAGACCCTACGAGCAGTACTTC. Protein product: CASSPSQGRPYEQYF.

The chain joins TRBV7-9 to TRBJ1-2; 8 positions match TRBD1. This CDR3 has 14 residues. V lost 5 bases and J lost 7; bases outside the gene matches: 9. Germline values: CDR1 SEHNR, CDR2 FQNEAQ (reference sequence). The CDR3 DNA is TGTGCCAGCAGCCGATCAGGGGGCCAGTCTGGCTACACCTTC. Amino acids: CASSRSGGQSGYTF.

The chain combines TRBV19 with TRBJ2-7; 10 positions match TRBD1. Germline values: CDR1 LNHDA, CDR2 SQIVND (reference sequence). J was trimmed by 9 bases and V by 5 bases; bases with no gene match: 16. The CDR3 extends over 16 amino acids. CDR3 sequence (DNA): TGTGCCAGTAGTTTTCGATCCGGGACAGGGGAAAGGGGGCAGTACTTC. Its protein product is CASSFRSGTGERGQYF.

The DNA of the CDR3 is TGTGCCAGTACCTCCCCAGGCCAGCCCCAGCATTTT. Its protein product is CASTSPGQPQHF. J is TRBJ1-5 and V is TRBV19; no firm D call. V was trimmed by 7 bases and J by 7 bases, leaving 11 bases between them. Germline loops: CDR1 LNHDA, CDR2 SQIVND (reference sequence). This CDR3 has 12 amino acids.

The DNA of the CDR3 is TGTGCCAGCAGTTTAACGGAGGTGAACACTGAAGCTTTCTTT. Residues: CASSLTEVNTEAFF. The chain carries TRBV28 and TRBJ1-1; D remains unclear. Per germline, CDR1 MDHEN and CDR2 SYDVKM. This CDR3 has 14 amino acids. With 2 bases removed from V and 0 bases from J, the gap between germline ends came to 7 bases.

The gene calls are TRBV20-1 and TRBJ2-3, with a possible D match to TRBD2 (6 bases). With 6 bases removed from V and 10 bases from J, the gap between germline ends came to 11 bases. Germline lookup yields CDR1 DFQATT and CDR2 SNEGSKA (reference sequence). The CDR3 totals 10 residues. The DNA of the CDR3 is TGCAGTGCGGAGGGATCGGCGCAGTATTTT. Its protein is CSAEGSAQYF.

The chain recombines TRBV19 with TRBJ2-7; D is possibly TRBD1 (6 bases). V lost 5 bases and J 6 bases, leaving 20 bases between the germline ends. The V gene's germline CDR1 is LNHDA and CDR2 SQIVND (reference sequence). The CDR3 totals 15 residues. The CDR3 region has the DNA TGTGCCAGTAGTGCGTACTCACAGGGAATCGGCGAGCAGTACTTC. It codes for CASSAYSQGIGEQYF.

The genes are TRBV6-5 and TRBJ2-7; maybe TRBD2 (5 bases). V gave up 8 bases and J gave up 1 base, with 6 bases separating them. Germline CDR1 reads MNHEY; CDR2 reads SVGAGI. The CDR3 consists of 11 residues. CDR3 sequence reads: CASGLSYEQYF. CDR3 DNA sequence: TGTGCCAGCGGACTTTCCTACGAGCAGTACTTC.

This sequence joins TRBV28 and TRBJ1-4; 8 positions match TRBD1. This CDR3 is built from 14 residues. V trimming: 7 bases; J trimming: 7 bases; junction bases outside the gene matches: 8. The germline V gene has CDR1 MDHEN and CDR2 SYDVKM. The DNA for the CDR3 is TGTGCCAGCACCCCGGACAGGGCGTTTGAAAAACTGTTTTTT. Translating gives CASTPDRAFEKLFF.

The chain joins TRBV5-1 to TRBJ2-3; 7 bases are shared with TRBD2. Germline V gene data show CDR1 as SGHRS and CDR2 as YFSETQ. V shed 0 bases and J 7 bases; nucleotides not matched to a gene: 11. This CDR3 spans 16 amino acids. CDR3 sequence reads: CASSLGTSLEFHTQYF. CDR3 coding DNA: TGCGCCAGCAGCTTGGGGACTAGTTTGGAATTCCATACGCAGTATTTT.

This clone was recorded at least ten times. The chain carries TRBV13 and TRBJ2-7; no clear D gene. The V end lost 4 bases, the J end lost 6 bases, and 16 bases lay between the germline ends. The CDR3 is 14 amino acids. Germline V gene lookup returns CDR1 PRHDT and CDR2 FYEKMQ (reference sequence). CDR3 sequence (DNA): TGTGCCAGCAGCTCAGCCTCCGGGTCGAGCGAGCAGTACTTC. Amino acids: CASSSASGSSEQYF. Based on the CDR3 plus reference TRBV13 and TRBJ2-7, the full variable domain is AAGVIQSPRHLIKEKRETATLKCYPIPRHDTVYWYQQGPGQDPQFLISFYEKMQSDKGSIPDRFSAQQFSDYHSELNMSSLELGDSALYFCASSSASGSSEQYFGPGTRLTVT.

Here the CDR3 reads CASSALSRGELFF. In DNA, the CDR3 is TGTGCCAGCAGCGCCTTATCGAGAGGGGAGCTGTTTTTT. This chain joins TRBV13 and TRBJ2-2, with unresolved D. The CDR3 consists of 13 residues. Germline V CDR1 and CDR2: PRHDT, FYEKMQ (reference sequence). Trimming removed 5 bases from V and 8 bases from J, with 12 bases in between.

J is TRBJ1-1 and V is TRBV20-1; D uncertain. CDR3 size: 11 residues. The V gene lost 3 bases and the J gene lost 5 bases, with 7 bases spanning the gap. Per germline, CDR1 DFQATT and CDR2 SNEGSKA (reference sequence). CDR3 amino acids: CSARASTEAFF. Written as DNA, the CDR3 is TGCAGTGCTAGGGCTAGTACTGAAGCTTTCTTT.

V usage is TRBV7-9 and J usage is TRBJ2-2; a weak D match, TRBD1 (6 bases). The CDR3 is made up of 15 amino acids. Germline V gives CDR1 SEHNR, CDR2 FQNEAQ (reference sequence). Trimming cost V 4 bases and J 0 bases, with 9 bases left between them. The CDR3 spells CASSSTGPNTGELFF. As DNA, the CDR3 is TGTGCCAGCAGCTCCACAGGGCCGAACACCGGGGAGCTGTTTTTT.

The chain carries TRBV10-1 and TRBJ2-5; perhaps TRBD2 as D (5 bases). The CDR3 sequence is 16 residues long. V lost 2 bases and J 2 bases, leaving 15 bases between the germline ends. CDR1 is WNHNN, CDR2 SYGVQD, per germline (reference sequence). CDR3 nucleotide sequence: TGCGCCAGCAGTGAGGGATCCTACAGCGGACAAGAGACCCAGTACTTC. Amino acid sequence: CASSEGSYSGQETQYF.

V gene TRBV6-1 combines with J gene TRBJ1-6, with 9 bases aligning to TRBD1. With 6 bases clipped from V and 13 bases from J, the junction kept 4 bases outside the gene matches. The germline V gene encodes CDR1 MNHNS and CDR2 SASEGT. The length of the CDR3 is 12 residues. In DNA, the CDR3 is TGTGCCAGCAGGACAGGGGGAGGGCCCCTCCACTTT. Its translation is CASRTGGGPLHF.

This sequence joins TRBV2 and TRBJ2-5; 15 bases are shared with TRBD2. This CDR3 region has 15 residues. The V and J ends lost 4 bases and 4 bases, in that order; junction bases with no gene match: 1. Germline CDR1 reads SNHLY; CDR2 reads FYNNEI. CDR3 DNA: TGTGCCAGCAGTGTGGGACTAGCGGGAGGAGAGACCCAGTACTTC. This sequence encodes CASSVGLAGGETQYF.

Written as DNA, the CDR3 is TGTGCCTGGAGTGGGGGACAGGCCTACAATGAGCAGTTCTTC. Its translation: CAWSGGQAYNEQFF. The genes are TRBV30 and TRBJ2-1, with TRBD1 matching 8 bases. V shed 1 base and J 2 bases; nucleotides not matched to a gene: 1. Germline V lookup: CDR1 GTSNPN, CDR2 SVGIG (reference sequence). The CDR3 spans 14 residues.

The rearrangement links TRBV28 to TRBJ1-3, with D uncertain. Germline V gene lookup returns CDR1 MDHEN and CDR2 SYDVKM. V lost 2 bases and J lost 0, with 5 bases in between. The CDR3 has 14 residues. The CDR3 DNA sequence: TGTGCCAGCAGTTTAGGCACCTCTGGAAACACCATATATTTT. Translation: CASSLGTSGNTIYF.

This clone was found once. The V and J genes are TRBV27 and TRBJ1-2; TRBD1 is a possible D gene (6 bases). The germline CDR1 and CDR2 sequences are MNHEY and SMNVEV (reference sequence). The CDR3 runs 17 residues. The germline V and J ends were trimmed by 4 bases and 0 bases, with 18 bases remaining between them. Here the CDR3 DNA reads TGTGCCAGCAGTTCCTCCGGACAGCTCGTACCTAACTATGGCTACACCTTC. Translation: CASSSSGQLVPNYGYTF.

This chain links TRBV15 with TRBJ2-3; TRBD2 matches at 12 bases. The germline CDR1 and CDR2 sequences are LNHNV and YYDKDF (reference sequence). The length of the CDR3 is 17 residues. V lost 1 base to trimming and J lost 6 bases; unmatched junction nucleotides: 8. CDR3 loop: CATSRVGLAGPQDTQYF. The CDR3 coding sequence is TGTGCCACCAGCAGAGTGGGACTAGCGGGTCCCCAGGATACGCAGTATTTT. Filled out from reference TRBV15 and TRBJ2-3, the complete variable domain reads DAMVIQNPRYQVTQFGKPVTLSCSQTLNHNVMYWYQQKSSQAPKLLFHYYDKDFNNEADTPDNFQSRRPNTSFCFLDIRSPGLGDTAMYLCATSRVGLAGPQDTQYFGPGTRLTVL.

The V call is TRBV5-6, the J call TRBJ1-3; 9 bases align to TRBD1. V was clipped by 2 bases and J by 8 bases; unmatched bases: 8. The germline gives CDR1 SGHDT, CDR2 YYEEEE. The CDR3 consists of 15 residues. The CDR3 nucleotides are TGTGCCAGCAGCTTAACAGGGGGCGAGACAGACACCATATATTTT. Its protein is CASSLTGGETDTIYF.

This chain connects TRBV9 to TRBJ2-7, with a weak D call TRBD2 (6 bases). The CDR3 loop spans 14 amino acids. Germline CDR1 SGDLS, CDR2 YYNGEE. With 3 bases removed from V and 6 bases from J, the gap between germline ends came to 16 bases. CDR3 in amino acids: CASSAKTRRGEQYF. The CDR3 DNA reads TGTGCCAGCAGCGCTAAGACTAGGAGGGGCGAGCAGTACTTC.

This chain joins TRBV13 and TRBJ2-1; 9 nucleotides align to TRBD1. Germline V gene sequence: CDR1 PRHDT, CDR2 FYEKMQ (reference sequence). The junction had 12 bases not matched to a gene; V was cut back by 3 bases and J by 0 bases. There are 19 residues in the CDR3. CDR3 bases: TGTGCCAGCAGCTTTCGACAGGGGGTCGTCTCAAGCTCCTACAATGAGCAGTTCTTC. This codes for CASSFRQGVVSSSYNEQFF.

The chain recombines TRBV7-9 with TRBJ2-3; TRBD1 matches 7 bases. This CDR3 has 16 amino acids. With 5 bases clipped from V and 0 bases from J, the junction kept 8 bases outside the gene matches. Looked up from germline, CDR1 is SEHNR and CDR2 is FQNEAQ (reference sequence). The chain's CDR3 is CASSAYRGPSTDTQYF. Here the CDR3 DNA reads TGTGCCAGCAGCGCTTACAGGGGTCCTAGCACAGATACGCAGTATTTT.

J is TRBJ2-1 and V is TRBV4-2; the match to TRBD2 covers 9 bases. V trimming: 1 base; J trimming: 0 bases; junction bases outside the gene matches: 4. The CDR3 is 17 amino acids. Germline lookup yields CDR1 LGHNA and CDR2 YNFKEQ. DNA of the CDR3: TGTGCCAGCAGCCAAGGTGTTAGCGGGAGCTCCTACAATGAGCAGTTCTTC. This codes for CASSQGVSGSSYNEQFF.